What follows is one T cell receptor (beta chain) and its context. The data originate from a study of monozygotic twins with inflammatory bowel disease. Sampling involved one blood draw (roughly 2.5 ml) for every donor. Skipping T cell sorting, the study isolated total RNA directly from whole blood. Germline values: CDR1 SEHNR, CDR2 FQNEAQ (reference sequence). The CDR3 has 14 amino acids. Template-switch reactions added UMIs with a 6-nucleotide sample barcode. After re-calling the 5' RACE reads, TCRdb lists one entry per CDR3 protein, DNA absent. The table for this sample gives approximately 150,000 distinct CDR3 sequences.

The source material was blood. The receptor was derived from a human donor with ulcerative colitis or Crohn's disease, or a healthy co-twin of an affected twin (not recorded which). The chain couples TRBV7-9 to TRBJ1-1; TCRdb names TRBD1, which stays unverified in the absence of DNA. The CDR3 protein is CASNRQGKNTEAFF. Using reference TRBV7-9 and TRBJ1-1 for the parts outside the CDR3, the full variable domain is DTGVSQNPRHKITKRGQNVTFRCDPISEHNRLYWYRQTLGQGPEFLTYFQNEAQLEKSRLLSDRFSAERPKGSFSTLEIQRTEQGDSAMYLCASNRQGKNTEAFFGQGTRLTVV.